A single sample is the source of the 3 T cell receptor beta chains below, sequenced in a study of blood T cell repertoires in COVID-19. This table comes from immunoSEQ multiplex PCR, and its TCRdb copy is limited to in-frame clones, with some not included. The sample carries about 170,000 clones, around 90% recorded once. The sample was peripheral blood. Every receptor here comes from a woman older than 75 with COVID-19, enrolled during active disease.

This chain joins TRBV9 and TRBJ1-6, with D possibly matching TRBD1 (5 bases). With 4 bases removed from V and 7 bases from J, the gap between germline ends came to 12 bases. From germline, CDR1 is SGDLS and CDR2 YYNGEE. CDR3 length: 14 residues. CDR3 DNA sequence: TGTGCCAGCAGCCTGGACCCAGGGAATTCACCCCTCCACTTT. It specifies CASSLDPGNSPLHF.

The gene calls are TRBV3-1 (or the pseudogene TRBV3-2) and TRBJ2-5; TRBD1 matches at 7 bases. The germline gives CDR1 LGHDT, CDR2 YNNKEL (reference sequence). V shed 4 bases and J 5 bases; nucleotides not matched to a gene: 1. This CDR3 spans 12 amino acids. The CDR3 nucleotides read TGTGCCAGCAGCCCCAGGGGGGAGACCCAGTACTTC. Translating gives CASSPRGETQYF.

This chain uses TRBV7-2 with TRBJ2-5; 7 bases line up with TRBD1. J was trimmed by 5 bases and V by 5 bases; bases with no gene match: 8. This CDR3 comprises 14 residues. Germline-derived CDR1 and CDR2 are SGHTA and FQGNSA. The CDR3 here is CASSPRQGAETQYF. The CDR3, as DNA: TGTGCCAGCAGCCCAAGACAGGGTGCGGAGACCCAGTACTTC.